This T cell receptor beta chain is from a study of cytomegalovirus exposure and HLA in healthy donors. CDR1 and CDR2 (germline): LNHDA, SQIVND (reference sequence). CDR3 length equals 14 residues. V shed 1 base and J shed 4 bases, with 7 bases lying between them. General study findings and limits: One cluster of highly shared sequence variants probably arose as a sequencing artifact. A later examination showed that TCR association rates differed by HLA locus, with DRB1 most and HLA-C fewest. In a later analysis, TCR beta V- and J-gene trimming showed a link to a missense DCLRE1C variant.

A remark on this clone: Antigen specificity is unknown.

60 Vbeta and 13 Jbeta primers were used in PCR. Data came from immunoSEQ multiplex PCR; TCRdb stores just in-frame clones and leaves some out. The sample consists of 150,000 to 200,000 clones, roughly 74% of them appearing once. Sequencing was done on a sample of PBMCs. The receptor comes from a female donor in good health and CMV-seronegative. V gene TRBV19 combines with J gene TRBJ2-2; D perhaps matches TRBD1 (5 bases). The DNA for the CDR3 is TGTGCCAGTAGTATAGGACAGAGCACCGGGGAGCTGTTTTTT. Protein sequence: CASSIGQSTGELFF.